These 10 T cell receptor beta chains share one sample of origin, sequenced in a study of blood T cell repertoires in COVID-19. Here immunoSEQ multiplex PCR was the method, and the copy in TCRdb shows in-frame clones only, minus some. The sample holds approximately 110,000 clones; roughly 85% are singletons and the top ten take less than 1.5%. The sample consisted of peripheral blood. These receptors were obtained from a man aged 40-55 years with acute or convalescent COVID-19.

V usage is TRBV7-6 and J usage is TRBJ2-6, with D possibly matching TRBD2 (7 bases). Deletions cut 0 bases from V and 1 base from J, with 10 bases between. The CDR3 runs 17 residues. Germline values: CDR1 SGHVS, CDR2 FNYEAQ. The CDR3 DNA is TGTGCCAGCAGCTTAGCGGGGGGGGCATCTGGGGCCAACGTCCTGACTTTC. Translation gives CASSLAGGASGANVLTF. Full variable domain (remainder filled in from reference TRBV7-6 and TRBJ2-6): GAGVSQSPRYKVTKRGQDVALRCDPISGHVSLYWYRQALGQGPEFLTYFNYEAQQDKSGLPNDRFSAERPEGSISTLTIQRTEQRDSAMYRCASSLAGGASGANVLTFGAGSRLTVL.

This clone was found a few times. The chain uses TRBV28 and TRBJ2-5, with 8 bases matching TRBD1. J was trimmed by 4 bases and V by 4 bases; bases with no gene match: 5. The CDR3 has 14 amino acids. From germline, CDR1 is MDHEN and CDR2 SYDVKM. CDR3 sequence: CASSSPGQGETQYF. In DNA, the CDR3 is TGTGCCAGCAGTTCCCCAGGACAGGGAGAGACCCAGTACTTC. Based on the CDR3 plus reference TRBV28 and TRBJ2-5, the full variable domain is DVKVTQSSRYLVKRTGEKVFLECVQDMDHENMFWYRQDPGLGLRLIYFSYDVKMKEKGDIPEGYSVSREKKERFSLILESASTNQTSMYLCASSSPGQGETQYFGPGTRLLVL.

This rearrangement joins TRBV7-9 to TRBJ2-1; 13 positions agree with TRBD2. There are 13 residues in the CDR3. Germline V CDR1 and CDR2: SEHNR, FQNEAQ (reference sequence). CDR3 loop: CATRTSGSYEQFF. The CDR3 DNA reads TGTGCAACAAGGACTAGCGGGAGCTATGAGCAGTTCTTC.

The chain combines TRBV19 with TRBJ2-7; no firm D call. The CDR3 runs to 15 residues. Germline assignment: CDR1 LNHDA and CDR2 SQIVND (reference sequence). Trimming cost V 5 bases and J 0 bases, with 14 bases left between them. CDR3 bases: TGTGCCAGTAGTGTGCAGGCCTTGAGCTCCTACGAGCAGTACTTC. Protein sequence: CASSVQALSSYEQYF.

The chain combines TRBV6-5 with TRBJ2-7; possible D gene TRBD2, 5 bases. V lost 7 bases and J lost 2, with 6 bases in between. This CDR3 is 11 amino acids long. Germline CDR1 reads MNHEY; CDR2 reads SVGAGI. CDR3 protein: CASNSAYEQYF. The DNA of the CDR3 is TGTGCCAGCAATAGCGCCTACGAGCAGTACTTC.

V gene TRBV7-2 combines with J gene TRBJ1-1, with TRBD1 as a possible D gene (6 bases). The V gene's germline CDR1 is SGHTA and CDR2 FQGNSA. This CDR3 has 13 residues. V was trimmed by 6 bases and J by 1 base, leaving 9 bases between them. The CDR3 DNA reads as TGTGCCAGCAGGGGAGGGGGGAACACTGAAGCTTTCTTT. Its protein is CASRGGGNTEAFF.

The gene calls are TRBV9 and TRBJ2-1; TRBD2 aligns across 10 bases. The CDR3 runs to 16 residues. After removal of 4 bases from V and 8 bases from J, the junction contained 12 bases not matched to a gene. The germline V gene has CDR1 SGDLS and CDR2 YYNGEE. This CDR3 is CASSPWASGGGDEQFF. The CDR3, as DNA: TGTGCCAGCAGCCCTTGGGCTAGCGGGGGTGGCGATGAGCAGTTCTTC.

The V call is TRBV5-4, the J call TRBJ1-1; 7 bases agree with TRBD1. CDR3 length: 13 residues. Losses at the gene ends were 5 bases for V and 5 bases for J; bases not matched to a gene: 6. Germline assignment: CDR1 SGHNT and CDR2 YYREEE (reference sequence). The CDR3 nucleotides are TGTGCCAGCAGTAAACAGGGGTCGACTGAAGCTTTCTTT. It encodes CASSKQGSTEAFF.

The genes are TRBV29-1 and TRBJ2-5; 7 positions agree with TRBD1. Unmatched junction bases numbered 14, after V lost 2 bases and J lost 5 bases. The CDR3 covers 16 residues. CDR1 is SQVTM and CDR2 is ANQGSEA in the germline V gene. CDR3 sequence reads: CSVESFVGDRGETQYF. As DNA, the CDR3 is TGCAGCGTTGAATCATTCGTAGGGGACAGAGGGGAGACCCAGTACTTC.

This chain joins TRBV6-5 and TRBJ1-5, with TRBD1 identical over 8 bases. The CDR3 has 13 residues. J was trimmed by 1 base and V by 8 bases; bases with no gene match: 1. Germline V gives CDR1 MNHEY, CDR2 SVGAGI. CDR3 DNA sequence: TGTGCCAGCGGGGACAGGAGCAATCAGCCCCAGCATTTT. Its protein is CASGDRSNQPQHF.